This T cell receptor (beta chain) appears in the sequencing data of a study of regulatory T cells in long-lasting Graves disease (dated by TCRdb to about 2021). Describing the broader study: In the newly diagnosed Graves' disease group, patients had been taking antithyroid drugs for less than 3 months. Persistent Graves' disease patients were compared with newly diagnosed Graves' disease patients by peripheral blood TCR sequencing and RNA sequencing. The study was conducted in China and was registered as a clinical trial. TCR sequencing covered about 13 persistent and some 20 newly diagnosed Graves' disease patients, some 33 samples in total. What the study reported, not specific to this receptor: Because the primary lesion, thyroid tissue, could not be accessed, the study looked at peripheral blood alone. More public clonotypes were shared among persistent patients (about 2,800) than among newly diagnosed patients (approximately 1,000). Lower TCR Shannon entropy and fewer highly expanded clones were observed in persistent Graves' disease patients than in newly diagnosed patients, which suggested clonal expansion. The small sample size was acknowledged by the authors as a limitation that may reduce accuracy. Sequencing and analysis were limited to the TCR beta chain. Preferential use of TRBV28, TRBJ1-2 and TRBJ2-5 was observed in persistent disease, whereas TRBV20-1 and TRBJ2-1 were favored in newly diagnosed disease.

This sample's time point label indicates: newly diagnosed GD, antithyroid drugs for less than 3 months. For both TCR sequencing and RNA sequencing, RNA was extracted from PBMCs in TRIzol. Graves' disease was diagnosed according to American Thyroid Association guidelines. Recruitment of patients was carried out at an endocrinology department in Xi'an, China. Each patient gave about 8.1 milliliters of peripheral blood, collected in an EDTA anticoagulant tube. PBMCs were isolated by Ficoll Paque Plus density gradient separation without further T cell sorting. RNA quality was checked with an Agilent 2100 Bioanalyzer and agarose gel, and concentration with a NanoDrop 2000. The CDR3 goes from the cysteine to the phenylalanine over 15 residues. The DNA shown is the 45-base CDR3, in frame from base 1. The germline V gene yields SGHRS for CDR1 and YFSETQ for CDR2. V was cut back by 0 bases and J by 4 bases, leaving a gap of 14 bases between them.

This clonotype was observed many times. It lacks a known antigen. Within one base of it there is no much larger clone, and no base qualities were kept. Libraries were prepared through multiplex PCR. TCRdb names Illumina HiSeq 4000 as the instrument used. TCR beta libraries were built with iRepertoire HTBI primers and Arm-PCR amplification of CDR3 regions. PCR products were gel purified before sequencing. The paper's data handling went like this. Across samples, 60 to 80 TRBV and approximately 15 TRBJ segments were identified and used for gene usage analysis of CDR3 amino acid clonotypes. COPE and FqMerger were used to merge the filtered high-quality paired reads into contigs. Contigs were aligned with BLAST to IMGT TRBV, TRBD and TRBJ reference genes, and CDR3 was defined per IMGT. Highly expanded clones were defined as clonotypes with a frequency above 0.1%. Shannon entropy was used to measure repertoire diversity, and the Gini coefficient was used to measure V-J evenness. A clonotype was considered public if more than one individual shared it. TCRdb trimmed public reads at Q25 via fastp, called clones via MiXCR and kept in-frame beta chains. Duplicate CDR3 protein sequences are folded into a single record with the most common DNA and genes. For this entry, the V and J calls and clone size follow TCRdb and not the study's own pipeline. Present in this sample are 250,000 or so distinct CDR3 sequences, 15% to 20% of which were seen just once. 12% to 15% of the sample goes to the ten largest clones.

This sample was shared with a second study, whose subject was T cells in Graves' hyperthyroidism and ophthalmopathy. The second study also describes: Graves' hyperthyroidism was defined as stable when no progression to ophthalmopathy occurred over 18 months of follow-up. The hyperthyroidism patients were between 18 and 65 years old and newly diagnosed, with a disease duration of less than 2 months. The study excluded patients with uncontrolled infections, other autoimmune diseases, pregnancy or lactation. Clinical symptoms, serum thyroxine and TRAb, thyroid ultrasound, and orbital computed tomography formed the basis for the diagnoses. For the first round of RT-PCR on the TCR CDR3, the HTBI primer set was used together with the Qiagen OneStep RT-PCR kit. Most expanded thyroid clonotypes (frequency above 0.001) were also detected in blood, suggesting blood repertoires may reflect thyroid immune responses. A 13 V-J signature model separated ophthalmopathy from stable hyperthyroidism, with approximately 87% sensitivity and 81% to 83% specificity in cross-validation and 80%/75% in testing. In validation, the model predicted progression to ophthalmopathy with just under 71% sensitivity and approximately 74% specificity, a median of 6.5 months before onset. TCR V-J signatures able to tell the groups apart were searched for in a discovery cohort of some 97 patients, of whom 43 had Graves' ophthalmopathy and more than 55 had stable Graves' hyperthyroidism. Whether ophthalmopathy could be predicted prospectively was tested in an independent validation cohort made up of 18 to 20 hyperthyroidism patients plus 17 patients who later progressed to ophthalmopathy. For training and testing, the 80 to 100 patients in the discovery cohort were randomly divided in a 7:3 ratio. In addition, the study compared T-cell repertoires in thyroid tissue and in blood from about 6 Graves' hyperthyroidism patients. After sampling, hyperthyroidism patients received methimazole starting at 30 mg daily, and ophthalmopathy patients received high-dose intravenous methylprednisolone. Libraries were constructed in a second round of multiplex PCR, after which size selection and purification were performed. Libraries were sequenced paired-end with 100 bp reads on an Illumina HiSeq2000. Raw data were processed with SOAPnuke, discarding reads with adapters, uncalled bases, mean Phred below 15, or no exact constant-primer or identifier match. COPE v1.2.5 was used to merge the high-quality paired reads, and each unique nucleotide sequence was defined as a clonotype. MiTCR v1.1 was used to align clonotypes to the IMGT TRBV, TRBD and TRBJ reference segments. The analysis included only V-J combinations with a frequency above 0.0001, which together covered about 99% of the repertoires. The TCS score was defined as the ratio of F50 (clonal expansion) to E x V (chaos), calculated using BLOSUM62-based TCRdist between CDR3 peptides within each V-J. Welch's t-statistics and random forest reduced fewer than 600 V-J features to 10 to 15, which were used in a naive Bayes classifier (R e1071). Sample size was not statistically predetermined, and investigators were not blinded to group allocation. The paper reports TCR Vbeta CDR3 sequencing of approximately 130 peripheral blood samples: approximately 41 ophthalmopathy, about 75 hyperthyroidism and 17 progressor patients.

The chain employs TRBV5-1 and TRBJ2-7, with the D gene uncertain. This clonotype was sampled from a woman aged 25 to 39 with Graves disease. Donor details come from another sample of the same person, matched by shared clones. The sequences come from peripheral blood mononuclear cells (PBMCs), collected at new diagnosis, from a patient treated with antithyroid drugs. The CDR3 region has the sequence CASSLDRSVGYEQYF. The nucleotide sequence reads as follows: TGCGCCAGCAGCTTGGATCGCAGTGTGGGTTACGAGCAGTACTTC.